This TCR beta chain is from a study of lymphopenia after photon versus proton radiotherapy. Broader study findings: Larger post-nadir TCR diversity loss correlated inversely with survival in deceased patients. Post-nadir diversity loss with photons came from oligoclonal expansion, particularly CD8+ Temra cells. Authors raise, but do not show, better survival with proton therapy.

Germline V gene data show CDR1 as SEHNR and CDR2 as FQNEAQ (reference sequence). V lost 5 bases and J lost 8, with 12 bases in between. The CDR3 has 12 amino acids. Note on this clone: Its antigen is still unknown.

Repertoires were generated with immunoSEQ multiplex PCR, while TCRdb's copy carries only in-frame clones and drops some. The sample comprises 65,000 to 85,000 clones, around 93% of which are singletons, and about 2.2% rests with the top ten. This specimen consisted of peripheral blood, obtained from a patient treated with photon-based radiotherapy. The rearrangement uses TRBV7-9 and TRBJ1-1; D may be TRBD1 (5 bases). The TCR was taken from a woman aged 40 to 50 with cholangiocarcinoma. Written as DNA, the CDR3 is TGTGCCAGCAGCGAAAGACGGGGCGAAGCTTTCTTT. It yields the protein CASSERRGEAFF. Full variable domain (outside the CDR3, taken from reference TRBV7-9 and TRBJ1-1): DTGVSQNPRHKITKRGQNVTFRCDPISEHNRLYWYRQTLGQGPEFLTYFQNEAQLEKSRLLSDRFSAERPKGSFSTLEIQRTEQGDSAMYLCASSERRGEAFFGQGTRLTVV.